This T cell receptor beta chain was sequenced in a study of blood T cell repertoires in COVID-19. The overall study: Samples of COVID-19 (acute and convalescent) were obtained from the United States, Italy and Spain. Sample material is recorded as cDNA or gDNA derived from T cells, B-cell-depleted T cells, or PBMCs.

Of note for this clone: The junction shows a germline mismatch at one end, possibly a read error.

The CDR3 runs to 15 residues. The germline V gene encodes CDR1 LNHDA and CDR2 SQIVND (reference sequence). Authors' data handling: By means of reference gene primer amplification, nucleated cell counts were estimated. Using immunoSEQ multiplex PCR, the repertoire was profiled, and TCRdb retains in-frame clones only, with some absent. The V and J calls and the clone size are those of that table, but D and trimming were determined from the DNA. This sample has tens of thousands of clones, with around 90% found just once. Sequencing was done on a sample of peripheral blood. The gene calls are TRBV19 and TRBJ2-7; weak D call: TRBD1 (6 bases). The receptor comes from a human donor with active COVID-19. The donor label of this sample is uncertain. CDR3 protein: CASSGGRQPIYERYF. The CDR3, as DNA: TGTGCCAGTAGTGGGGGCCGACAGCCGATCTACGAGCGGTACTTC.